The rows below give T cell receptor beta chains drawn from one sample of a study of cytomegalovirus exposure and HLA in healthy donors. This table comes from immunoSEQ multiplex PCR, and its TCRdb copy is limited to in-frame clones, with some not included. Among about 56,000 clones, approximately 92% were seen once, and the ten largest hold around 1.1%. Sequencing used PBMCs. Source of these receptors: a man in his late teens or twenties in good health and CMV-seronegative. Both conserved end residues are part of each CDR3. Each record gives: V gene, J gene, D gene, clone size, CDR3 DNA, CDR3 protein. The D gene is left open where the match is weak. Not all rows give a size; the values are once, few, many and, for expanded clones, a class.

>TRBV18|TRBJ2-1|TRBD1|NA
TGTGCCAGCTCACCTACCGCGGGACAGGGCATCAATGAGCAGTTCTTC
CASSPTAGQGINEQFF
>TRBV20-1|TRBJ2-5|TRBD2|NA
TGCGGGGGGGAGTTCCAAGAGACCCAGTACTTC
CGGEFQETQYF
>TRBV19|TRBJ2-7|TRBD1|NA
TGTGCCAGTAGGACGACAGGGGCATCCTACGAGCAGTACTTC
CASRTTGASYEQYF
>TRBV7-6|TRBJ1-5|NA|NA
TGTGCCAGTAGCTTAGGGGTTCGGGGGATGAGCAATCAGCCCCAGCATTTT
CASSLGVRGMSNQPQHF
>TRBV9|TRBJ1-2|NA|NA
TGTGCCAGCAGCGACGGCAGGGACTATGGCTACACCTTC
CASSDGRDYGYTF
>TRBV29-1|TRBJ1-1|TRBD1|few
TGCAGCGTTCTGGGCAGGGGGCGCGGTTTTCCCCCCCGGAATACTGAAGCTTTCTTT
CSVLGRGRGFPPRNTEAFF
>TRBV7-9|TRBJ2-7|TRBD1|NA
TGTGCCAGCAGTCAGTCACCTGGACAGGGGATTTCCTACGAGCAGTACTTC
CASSQSPGQGISYEQYF
>TRBV29-1|TRBJ1-1|NA|NA
TGCAGCGTCACAGGGAACACTGAAGCTTTCTTT
CSVTGNTEAFF
>TRBV28|TRBJ2-6|NA|NA
TGTGCGCAGGGTTTACCTGGGGCCAACGTCCTGACTTTC
CAQGLPGANVLTF
>TRBV4-3|TRBJ2-3|NA|once
TGCGCCAGCAGCCAAAGCTCTACAGATACGCAGTATTTT
CASSQSSTDTQYF
>TRBV5-4|TRBJ1-2|TRBD1|NA
TGTGCCAGCCGACAGGGACTCCTTAGGGATGGCTACACCTTC
CASRQGLLRDGYTF
>TRBV28|TRBJ2-5|TRBD2|NA
TGTGCCAGCAGTTTCGAGTGGACTAGTGCCCGGGAGACCCAGTACTTC
CASSFEWTSARETQYF
>TRBV28|TRBJ2-3|TRBD2|NA
TGTGCCAGCAGTTTACCTGGACTAGCGGGAGTAACCAACACAGATACGCAGTATTTT
CASSLPGLAGVTNTDTQYF
>TRBV28|TRBJ1-5|TRBD1|NA
TGTGCCAGCAGTACGACAGGGAGTCATCAGCCCCAGCATTTT
CASSTTGSHQPQHF
>TRBV7-2|TRBJ2-2|TRBD1|NA
TGTGCCAGCAGCTTAAGGGGGCCGAACACCGGGGAGCTGTTTTTT
CASSLRGPNTGELFF
>TRBV18|TRBJ2-7|NA|NA
TGTGCCAGCTCACCAGCGGTCACCTACGAGCAGTACTTC
CASSPAVTYEQYF
>TRBV28|TRBJ2-3|TRBD2|NA
TGTGCCAGCTCAACGACACCAACACTTAGCGGGGGGGACACAGATACGCAGTATTTT
CASSTTPTLSGGDTDTQYF
>TRBV7-2|TRBJ2-2|TRBD1|NA
TGTGCCAGCAGCTTACTCGGACAGGGGGCTTCCGGGGAGCTGTTTTTT
CASSLLGQGASGELFF
>TRBV2|TRBJ1-1|NA|few
TGTGCCAGCAGTGACGGAGGGAACACTGAAGCTTTCTTT
CASSDGGNTEAFF
>TRBV27|TRBJ2-7|NA|NA
TGTGCCAGCAGTCCGCGGGCCTCCTACGAGCAGTACTTC
CASSPRASYEQYF
>TRBV28|TRBJ2-7|TRBD2|NA
TGTGCCAGCAGCTTTGTAAGACTAGCGGGAGGGCCCCACGAGCAGTACTTC
CASSFVRLAGGPHEQYF
>TRBV15|TRBJ2-2|NA|NA
TGTGCCACCAGGCGGGAAACCGGGGAGCTGTTTTTT
CATRRETGELFF
>TRBV2|TRBJ1-5|TRBD1|NA
TGTGCCAGCAGAGAGGACAGGGCTAGCAATCAGCCCCAGCATTTT
CASREDRASNQPQHF
>TRBV6-4|TRBJ2-1|TRBD1|once
TGTGCCAGCAGTGAGGCACAGGGGAGCAATGAGCAGTTCTTC
CASSEAQGSNEQFF
>TRBV19|TRBJ1-1|NA|NA
TGTGCCAGTAGTTCGGGTCTATACACTGAAGCTTTCTTT
CASSSGLYTEAFF
>TRBV9|TRBJ2-3|NA|NA
TGTGCCAGCAGCGGAGCAGATACGCAGTATTTT
CASSGADTQYF
>TRBV11-2|TRBJ2-7|NA|NA
TGTGCCAGCAGCTATGGGGGCACCGCCTACGAGCAGTACTTC
CASSYGGTAYEQYF
>TRBV7-8|TRBJ2-7|TRBD2|NA
TGTGCCAGCAGTCGCGTTGGACCGCTAACTAGCGGGAGGCCGGCCGAGCAGTACTTC
CASSRVGPLTSGRPAEQYF
>TRBV7-2|TRBJ1-1|NA|NA
TGTGCCAGCAGCCTCCGAACAGCGAACACTGAAGCTTTCTTT
CASSLRTANTEAFF
>TRBV7-3|TRBJ2-2|NA|NA
TGTGCCAGCAGCGCTACGTACACCGGGGAGCTGTTTTTT
CASSATYTGELFF
>TRBV18|TRBJ1-2|NA|once
TGTGCCAGCTCACCATTGGCAGGGGCGAATTCTAACTATGGCTACACCTTC
CASSPLAGANSNYGYTF
>TRBV9|TRBJ2-1|TRBD2|NA
TGTGCCAGCAGCGTAGGGGGGGGGACCCAGCAGTTCTTC
CASSVGGGTQQFF
>TRBV4-3|TRBJ2-3|NA|NA
TGCGCCAGCAGCCGACTAGGGGTGGGGTATGGAGATACGCAGTATTTT
CASSRLGVGYGDTQYF
>TRBV19|TRBJ2-3|NA|NA
TGTGCCAGTAGTATAGGGGCCACCACAGATACGCAGTATTTT
CASSIGATTDTQYF
>TRBV18|TRBJ1-2|NA|once
TGTGCCAGCTCACCACAAGCAGACACCCATGGCTACACCTTC
CASSPQADTHGYTF
>TRBV18|TRBJ2-3|NA|NA
TGTGCCAGCTCACCCCCCAGGCGGGGAAGCACAGATACGCAGTATTTT
CASSPPRRGSTDTQYF
>TRBV19|TRBJ2-4|NA|NA
TGTGCCAGCTCCGGGACAAACAAAAACATTCAGTACTTC
CASSGTNKNIQYF
>TRBV27|TRBJ2-1|TRBD1|NA
TGTGCCAGCAGTTTATACGTCGGGACAGACAATGAGCAGTTCTTC
CASSLYVGTDNEQFF
>TRBV14|TRBJ2-7|NA|NA
TGTGCCAGCAGCCAAGATTTTGGGCAGAATACCTACGAGCAGTACTTC
CASSQDFGQNTYEQYF
>TRBV7-2|TRBJ2-3|TRBD1|NA
TGTGCCAGCAGATCGACAGGGACCCCGAGTTCAGATACGCAGTATTTT
CASRSTGTPSSDTQYF
>TRBV4-3|TRBJ2-7|NA|NA
TGCGCCAGCAGCCAAGAACAGCTCCGCGAGCAGTACTTC
CASSQEQLREQYF
>TRBV28|TRBJ1-2|NA|few
TGTGCCAGCAGTTTCCCACCATTGAGGCGCTACACCTTC
CASSFPPLRRYTF
>TRBV19|TRBJ1-1|NA|NA
TGTGCCAGTAGTATTCATCCCGCGAAGCTTAAAGCGAGCACTGAAGCTTTCTTT
CASSIHPAKLKASTEAFF
>TRBV11-2|TRBJ2-5|NA|NA
TGTGCCAGCAGCTTAGAGAGTGCCGCCCAGTACTTC
CASSLESAAQYF
>TRBV28|TRBJ2-7|NA|NA
TGTGCCAGCAGTATGGGGGGCTACGAGCAGTACTTC
CASSMGGYEQYF
>TRBV27|TRBJ2-3|TRBD2|NA
TGTGCCAGTCGACTAGCGGGAGGGCTTGGGACAGATACGCAGTATTTT
CASRLAGGLGTDTQYF
>TRBV5-8|TRBJ1-1|NA|NA
TGTGCCGTACCCCCGGGGAGGGGGGGGAACACTGAAGCTTTCTTT
CAVPPGRGGNTEAFF
>TRBV2|TRBJ2-7|NA|NA
TGTGCCAGCAATCGTCTGCCTAGCTCAACCTACGAGCAGTACTTC
CASNRLPSSTYEQYF
>TRBV18|TRBJ1-2|NA|NA
TGTGCCAGCTCACCAGAACGAACAGGGACGGAGGGCTACACCTTC
CASSPERTGTEGYTF